This T cell receptor (beta chain) was documented in a study of T cells in localized non-small cell lung cancer. The assay was immunoSEQ multiplex PCR, and TCRdb's table has in-frame clones only and misses some. Of under 2,000 clones listed, roughly 28% are singletons. In regard to this clone: Its antigen is currently unknown.

Study-wide results and limits: A denser population of T cells in blood accompanied longer overall survival. Adjacent lung had a median roughly 60 of the 100 largest tumor clones. The study sequenced only one region of the tumor. As a result, intratumor heterogeneity could not be excluded and remains possible.

CDR3 size: 15 residues. Germline V CDR1 and CDR2: MDHEN, SYDVKM. V shed 6 bases and J shed 1 base, with 15 bases lying between them. Sequencing used lung tumor tissue, obtained before any cancer treatment. This receptor was taken from a man aged 35-69 years with stage II lung adenocarcinoma. The V gene is TRBV28, the J gene TRBJ2-5, with a tentative D call TRBD1 (7 bases). CDR3 DNA: TGTGCCAGCAGACTTGCAGGGGGAGGCCAAGAGACCCAGTACTTC. This codes for CASRLAGGGQETQYF.